Listed below are T cell receptor beta chains from one sample, sequenced in a study of T cell responses to AZD1222 COVID-19 vaccine. The assay was immunoSEQ multiplex PCR, and TCRdb's table has in-frame clones only and misses some. Of some 120,000 clones listed, 65% to 90% are singletons. Sequences were derived from peripheral blood, sampled 28 days after the second AZD1222 dose. These receptors originate from an adult who received the AZD1222 COVID-19 vaccine. The CDR3 runs from the conserved cysteine through the conserved F or W. A D gene is named only where the DNA matches it firmly. Clone sizes are given selectively: once, few, many, or a class where the clone is expanded.

clone size: NA; D gene: NA; V gene: TRBV7-2; J gene: TRBJ2-1; CDR3 protein: CASSFPSRNEQFF; CDR3 DNA: TGTGCCAGCAGCTTCCCTAGCCGCAATGAGCAGTTCTTC
clone size: NA; D gene: NA; V gene: TRBV5-1; J gene: TRBJ1-3; CDR3 protein: CASSLAGESSGNTIYF; CDR3 DNA: TGCGCCAGCAGCTTGGCAGGGGAGAGCTCTGGAAACACCATATATTTT
clone size: once; D gene: NA; V gene: TRBV18; J gene: TRBJ1-2; CDR3 protein: CASSSGAPSYGYTF; CDR3 DNA: TGTGCCAGCTCTTCGGGGGCACCTAGCTATGGCTACACCTTC
clone size: NA; D gene: NA; V gene: TRBV12-5; J gene: TRBJ1-2; CDR3 protein: CASGMAVGGYTF; CDR3 DNA: TGTGCTAGTGGGATGGCAGTCGGCGGCTACACCTTC
clone size: NA; D gene: TRBD1; V gene: TRBV9; J gene: TRBJ2-1; CDR3 protein: CASSTGTDNEQFF; CDR3 DNA: TGTGCCAGCAGCACCGGGACAGACAATGAGCAGTTCTTC
clone size: NA; D gene: TRBD2; V gene: TRBV5-1; J gene: TRBJ2-7; CDR3 protein: CASSLAWTSYEQYF; CDR3 DNA: TGCGCCAGCAGCTTGGCTTGGACTAGCTACGAGCAGTACTTC
clone size: NA; D gene: NA; V gene: TRBV9; J gene: TRBJ1-6; CDR3 protein: CASSWGGTSPLHF; CDR3 DNA: TGTGCCAGCAGCTGGGGGGGAACTTCACCCCTCCACTTT
clone size: NA; D gene: TRBD1; V gene: TRBV19; J gene: TRBJ2-6; CDR3 protein: CASSFQQGATGANVLTF; CDR3 DNA: TGTGCCAGTAGTTTCCAACAGGGGGCGACTGGGGCCAACGTCCTGACTTTC
clone size: few; D gene: NA; V gene: TRBV3-1/TRBV3-2; J gene: TRBJ2-7; CDR3 protein: CASSQEKGLYF; CDR3 DNA: TGTGCCAGCAGCCAAGAAAAGGGACTGTACTTC
clone size: NA; D gene: NA; V gene: TRBV5-1; J gene: TRBJ2-3; CDR3 protein: CASRYPQATDTQYF; CDR3 DNA: TGCGCCAGCAGGTACCCACAGGCCACAGATACGCAGTATTTT
clone size: NA; D gene: NA; V gene: TRBV18; J gene: TRBJ1-1; CDR3 protein: CASSRLEAGETEAFF; CDR3 DNA: TGTGCCAGCTCACGCTTGGAGGCGGGTGAAACTGAAGCTTTCTTT
clone size: NA; D gene: NA; V gene: TRBV7-2; J gene: TRBJ1-1; CDR3 protein: CASSLGQLKTEAFF; CDR3 DNA: TGTGCCAGCAGCTTAGGGCAGTTAAAGACTGAAGCTTTCTTT
clone size: NA; D gene: NA; V gene: TRBV4-1; J gene: TRBJ1-6; CDR3 protein: CASSQEGDPYNSPLHF; CDR3 DNA: TGCGCCAGCAGCCAAGAAGGGGATCCTTATAATTCACCCCTCCACTTT
clone size: NA; D gene: NA; V gene: TRBV28; J gene: TRBJ1-2; CDR3 protein: CASSPSPLGYTF; CDR3 DNA: TGTGCCAGCAGTCCGTCACCCCTTGGCTACACCTTC
clone size: NA; D gene: NA; V gene: TRBV7-2; J gene: TRBJ1-2; CDR3 protein: CASSLEAGKDYGYTF; CDR3 DNA: TGTGCCAGCAGCTTAGAGGCAGGGAAGGACTATGGCTACACCTTC
clone size: NA; D gene: TRBD1; V gene: TRBV4-1; J gene: TRBJ2-1; CDR3 protein: CASSPDTPGQGLSDEQFF; CDR3 DNA: TGCGCCAGCAGCCCCGATACTCCGGGACAGGGTCTTAGCGATGAGCAGTTCTTC
clone size: NA; D gene: NA; V gene: TRBV12-2; J gene: TRBJ2-3; CDR3 protein: CASRSMGQRTSPTDTQYF; CDR3 DNA: TGTGCAAGTCGCTCGATGGGACAGCGAACCTCTCCCACAGATACGCAGTATTTT